This T cell receptor (beta chain) was identified during a study of cytomegalovirus exposure and HLA in healthy donors. Use of 60 Vbeta and 13 Jbeta primers characterized the PCR. The data were produced by immunoSEQ multiplex PCR, yet TCRdb's version contains in-frame clones alone and is incomplete. This sample has roughly 130,000 clones, with 74% found just once. Per the germline V gene, CDR1 is SGHVS and CDR2 is FQNEAQ. V dropped 5 bases and J dropped 7 bases, with 15 bases sitting between them. This CDR3 contains 13 residues. Whole-study findings and limits: Investigators reported approximately 150 TCR beta chains as tied to cytomegalovirus.

A word on this clone: Its antigen remains unknown.

The chain couples TRBV7-8 to TRBJ2-7; tentatively, D is TRBD2 (7 bases). This TCR was sampled from a woman aged 45-65 years in good health and CMV-seropositive. The specimen was PBMCs. The CDR3 DNA is TGTGCCAGCAGCCCCGGGGGGCCGAGGGAGCAGTACTTC. Translation gives CASSPGGPREQYF.